This T cell receptor beta chain was captured by sequencing in a study of T cells in Graves' hyperthyroidism and ophthalmopathy (dated by TCRdb to between 2018 and 2020). Notes on the research overall: Peripheral blood samples were taken at the time of initial diagnosis, prior to any treatment. To identify distinguishing TCR V-J signatures, a discovery cohort of roughly 100 patients was used, comprising 43 with Graves' ophthalmopathy and 57 with stable Graves' hyperthyroidism. Whether ophthalmopathy could be predicted prospectively was tested in an independent validation cohort made up of about 20 hyperthyroidism patients plus 17 patients who later progressed to ophthalmopathy. The roughly 100 discovery patients were randomly split 7:3 into training and test sets. In more than five Graves' hyperthyroidism patients, the study also compared T-cell repertoires from thyroid tissue with T-cell repertoires from blood. Following sampling, methimazole starting at 30 mg daily was given to hyperthyroidism patients, and high-dose intravenous methylprednisolone was given to ophthalmopathy patients. According to the paper, TCR Vbeta CDR3 sequencing was carried out on some 130 peripheral blood samples, which came from fewer than 50 ophthalmopathy, 75 or so hyperthyroidism and roughly 17 progressor patients.

The TCR beta CDR3 regions were amplified from the RNA transcripts. The first round of RT-PCR for the TCR CDR3 was performed with the HTBI primer set and the Qiagen OneStep RT-PCR kit. A second multiplex PCR round built the libraries, followed by size selection and purification. Paired-end sequencing of the libraries was performed with 100 bp reads on an Illumina HiSeq2000. The published analysis was carried out like this. SOAPnuke was used to process the raw data, removing reads that contained adapters or uncalled bases, had a mean Phred below 15, or lacked an exact match to the constant primer or identifier. COPE v1.2.5 was used to merge the high-quality paired reads, and each unique nucleotide sequence was defined as a clonotype. Clonotypes were aligned to IMGT TRBV, TRBD and TRBJ reference segments using MiTCR v1.1. Only V-J combinations with frequency above 0.0001, covering about 99% of repertoires, were analysed. A TCS score was defined as the ratio of F50 (clonal expansion) to E x V (chaos), with BLOSUM62-based TCRdist applied between CDR3 peptides within each V-J. Welch's t-statistics and random forest reduced around 510 V-J features to 13, which were used in a naive Bayes classifier (R e1071). Using fastp trimming at Q25 and MiXCR clonotype assembly, TCRdb reanalyzed the public sequencing data and kept in-frame beta chains. Duplicate CDR3 protein sequences are folded into a single record with the most common DNA and genes. It is TCRdb's table, rather than the study itself, that gives the V and J calls and clone size. The sample table holds 330,000 or so distinct CDR3 sequences, of which 15% to 20% were seen once. The ten most abundant clones make up 15% to 19% of the sample.

What the work shows at the level of the full study, not this receptor alone: A model built on a 13 V-J signature distinguished ophthalmopathy from stable hyperthyroidism, reaching over 85% sensitivity and 81.08% specificity in cross-validation and 80%/75% in testing. In validation, the model predicted progression to ophthalmopathy with 55% to 71% sensitivity and 72% to 85% specificity, a median of 6.5 months before onset. Most expanded thyroid clonotypes (frequency above 0.001) were also found in blood, which suggests that blood repertoires may mirror thyroid immune responses. No statistical method was used to set the sample size in advance, and investigators knew the group allocation.

This clonotype was observed many times. Its antigen is not yet known. No base qualities exist here, and no much larger clone lies one base off it. Ophthalmopathy patients had moderately to severely active disease, with a Clinical Activity Score of 3 or more, a NOSPECS grade of 4 or more, and a disease duration of less than 3 months. Patients with uncontrolled infections, other autoimmune diseases, pregnancy or lactation were excluded. Clinical symptoms, serum thyroxine and TRAb, thyroid ultrasound, and orbital computed tomography formed the basis for the diagnoses. Ficoll-Paque density gradient centrifugation was used to isolate PBMCs from around 9.1 ml of fresh peripheral blood. Total RNA was extracted with Trizol reagent, and quality was checked on an Agilent 2100 Bioanalyzer. The germline V gene supplies CDR1 MNHNS and CDR2 SASEGT. The CDR3 holds 14 amino acids from the cysteine to the phenylalanine. Only the CDR3 part of the read is kept: 42 bases, read in frame from the first base. The V end gives up 4 bases and the J end 3 bases, leaving 4 bases in the junction not matched to a gene.

This clonotype was sampled from a woman between 40 and 50 years old with Graves' ophthalmopathy. The receptor chain draws on TRBV6-1 and TRBJ2-7; 9 central nucleotides agree with TRBD1. The source material was blood. CDR3 region: CASSVGQGRYEQYF. The DNA is as follows: TGTGCCAGCAGTGTCGGACAGGGGCGCTACGAGCAGTACTTC.